The 22 T cell receptor beta chains listed next were all sequenced from one sample in a study of response to subunit inactivated influenza vaccine. A single record per CDR3 protein comes from TCRdb applying MiXCR to the RT-PCR reads. The sample lists 500,000 to 600,000 distinct CDR3 sequences; 14% were seen once. This specimen consisted of PBMCs from blood, obtained roughly 12 days after vaccination. These receptors were collected from a man in his fifties who received an inactivated influenza vaccine.

As for this clonotype: One junction end does not reproduce the germline sequence, and a read error may be involved. CDR3 nucleotide sequence: TGTACCAGTATTCGGGGGCGGAATTCACCCCTCCACTTT. This translates into CTSIRGRNSPLHF. The V call is TRBV19, the J call TRBJ1-6; maybe TRBD1 (6 bases). The CDR3 has 13 residues. Germline loops: CDR1 LNHDA, CDR2 SQIVND (reference sequence).

The table lists this clonotype with a few counts. The gene calls are TRBV2 and TRBJ2-1; 8 nucleotides line up with TRBD2. Germline V gene data show CDR1 as SNHLY and CDR2 as FYNNEI. V lost 6 bases and J lost 4; bases outside the gene matches: 8. The CDR3 contains 15 residues. The CDR3, as DNA: TGTGCCAGCAGGAAAGGGCGGGAGGCGTACAATGAGCAGTTCTTC. Translating gives CASRKGREAYNEQFF. Full variable domain (missing parts from reference TRBV2 and TRBJ2-1): EPEVTQTPSHQVTQMGQEVILRCVPISNHLYFYWYRQILGQKVEFLVSFYNNEISEKSEIFDDQFSVERPDGSNFTLKIRSTKLEDSAMYFCASRKGREAYNEQFFGPGTRLTVL.

This clonotype came up many times. The rearrangement joins TRBV28 to TRBJ2-3; unclear D gene. The germline V and J ends were trimmed by 5 bases and 6 bases, with 12 bases remaining between them. The germline V gene encodes CDR1 MDHEN and CDR2 SYDVKM. The CDR3 has 13 residues. The CDR3 protein is CASSPYWYDTQYF. DNA for the CDR3: TGTGCCAGCAGTCCCTATTGGTACGATACGCAGTATTTT.

This clonotype was detected only once. The V and J genes are TRBV12-3 or TRBV12-4 and TRBJ1-2; D is ambiguous. The CDR3 runs 12 residues. V lost 8 bases and J lost 4, with 11 bases in between. CDR3 sequence: CASGSTGYGYTF. The CDR3 bases are TGTGCCAGCGGGTCTACGGGCTATGGCTACACCTTC.

The table lists this clonotype with many counts. The chain employs TRBV12-3 or TRBV12-4 and TRBJ2-1; D gene unclear. This CDR3 spans 14 amino acids. The V and J ends lost 2 bases and 12 bases respectively, with 17 bases between them. The CDR3 DNA follows: TGTGCCAGCAGTTTAAGCCGCAGCCGTAACGGGCAGTTCTTC. It yields the protein CASSLSRSRNGQFF.

The chain is built from TRBV12-3 or TRBV12-4 and TRBJ2-1; TRBD2 might be the D (5 bases). The CDR3 contains 14 residues. With 0 bases removed from V and 8 bases from J, the gap between germline ends came to 11 bases. The CDR3 DNA follows: TGTGCCAGCAGTTTAGCGCACACCGGGGATGAGCAGTTCTTC. Translating it yields CASSLAHTGDEQFF.

This rearrangement joins TRBV4-2 to TRBJ2-7; 13 nucleotides match TRBD2. Losses at the gene ends were 5 bases for V and 5 bases for J; bases not matched to a gene: 6. The CDR3 length is 15 residues. The germline V gene has CDR1 LGHNA and CDR2 YNFKEQ. The CDR3 loop reads CASSERTSGSHEQYF. CDR3 sequence (DNA): TGTGCCAGCAGCGAAAGGACTAGCGGGAGCCACGAGCAGTACTTC.

A few counts support this clonotype. The chain couples TRBV5-5 to TRBJ1-5, with a tentative D call TRBD1 (6 bases). V dropped 0 bases and J dropped 6 bases, with 10 bases sitting between them. CDR3 size: 14 residues. CDR1 is SGHKS and CDR2 is YYEKEE in the germline V gene (reference sequence). Here the CDR3 DNA reads TGTGCCAGCAGCTTGGCAGGGGCTATTCAGCCCCAGCATTTT. Translated: CASSLAGAIQPQHF.

This clonotype has a count of ten or more. The chain uses TRBV12-3 or TRBV12-4 and TRBJ2-5, with 7 positions matching TRBD2. V lost 3 bases, J lost 4 bases, and 2 bases stayed unmatched. This CDR3 is built from 13 residues. DNA for the CDR3: TGTGCCAGCAGTTTTTGGGGGGGAGAGACCCAGTACTTC. Translated, it gives CASSFWGGETQYF.

The V call is TRBV7-2, the J call TRBJ1-6; D is perhaps TRBD1 (5 bases). Germline V CDR1 and CDR2: SGHTA, FQGNSA. Trimming removed 5 bases from V and 6 bases from J, with 8 bases in between. The CDR3 is 13 residues long. The CDR3 here is CASSGTSNSPLHF. CDR3 nucleotides: TGTGCCAGCAGCGGGACCTCTAATTCACCCCTCCACTTT.

The chain employs TRBV6-2 or TRBV6-3 and TRBJ2-5; D is unclear. This CDR3 region has 12 residues. V dropped 4 bases and J dropped 9 bases, with 12 bases sitting between them. Germline values: CDR1 MNHEY, CDR2 SVGEGT. This CDR3 is CASSFWEGSQYF. CDR3 nucleotides: TGTGCCAGCAGTTTTTGGGAAGGGTCCCAGTACTTC.

The V and J genes are TRBV7-3 and TRBJ2-2; D may be TRBD1 or TRBD2 (5 bases each). CDR1 SGHTA and CDR2 FQGTGA come from the germline V gene. The CDR3 has 16 amino acids. The V and J ends lost 5 bases and 7 bases respectively, with 20 bases between them. CDR3 bases: TGTGCCAGCAGCAATACGGGACCCTTATTCCGCGGGGAGCTGTTTTTT. It codes for CASSNTGPLFRGELFF.

This clonotype occurred a few times. The rearrangement joins TRBV20-1 to TRBJ2-7; 15 nucleotides match TRBD2. There are 17 residues in the CDR3. The germline V gene has CDR1 DFQATT and CDR2 SNEGSKA (reference sequence). V was pared by 0 bases and J by 4 bases, with 7 bases of the junction left unmatched. The CDR3 DNA is TGCAGTGCTAGAGACCCGGGACTAGCGGGAGGACCTTACGAGCAGTACTTC. Translated: CSARDPGLAGGPYEQYF.

V and J are TRBV15 and TRBJ2-1, with 8 bases identical to TRBD1. The CDR3 length is 15 residues. Unmatched junction bases numbered 2, after V lost 3 bases and J lost 1 base. Germline loops: CDR1 LNHNV, CDR2 YYDKDF (reference sequence). CDR3: CATSSRTGSYNEQFF. CDR3 bases: TGTGCCACCAGCAGCAGGACAGGGTCCTACAATGAGCAGTTCTTC.

There are many counts of this clonotype. The V call is TRBV29-1, the J call TRBJ2-3; the D gene is possibly TRBD2 (6 bases). The CDR3 runs 14 residues. Germline V CDR1 and CDR2: SQVTM, ANQGSEA. The V end was cut by 7 bases, the J end by 0 bases, with 14 bases between. The CDR3 sequence is CSEARGRSTDTQYF. For the CDR3, the DNA is TGCAGCGAAGCCCGGGGGAGAAGCACAGATACGCAGTATTTT.

This clonotype was observed a few times. CDR3 loop: CASSEPGGSTDTQYF. CDR3 coding DNA: TGCGCCAGCAGTGAGCCGGGGGGTAGCACAGATACGCAGTATTTT. The chain recombines TRBV10-1 with TRBJ2-3; 7 bases fit TRBD2. The CDR3 consists of 15 residues. V shed 2 bases, J shed 0 bases, and the junction held 2 bases outside the gene matches. Germline V gives CDR1 WNHNN, CDR2 SYGVQD (reference sequence).

This clonotype appeared a few times. The chain combines TRBV20-1 with TRBJ2-7; a possible D gene is TRBD2 (5 bases). There are 11 residues in the CDR3. Deletions cut 4 bases from V and 4 bases from J, with 8 bases between. Germline loops: CDR1 DFQATT, CDR2 SNEGSKA (reference sequence). Here the CDR3 DNA reads TGCAGTGCTACGGACTTATACGAGCAGTACTTC. Residues: CSATDLYEQYF.

There are a few counts of this clonotype. V and J are TRBV5-5 and TRBJ2-7; no clear D gene. Germline V gene data show CDR1 as SGHKS and CDR2 as YYEKEE (reference sequence). The CDR3 loop spans 15 amino acids. The V end was cut by 4 bases, the J end by 2 bases, with 16 bases between. The CDR3 DNA is TGTGCCAGCAGCAGCCGTCTTGCAGGCACCTACGAGCAGTACTTC. It translates to CASSSRLAGTYEQYF.

In its sample, this clonotype was seen many times. At one boundary the junction diverges from the germline segment, which might be a read error. The chain is built from TRBV12-3 or TRBV12-4 and TRBJ1-1; D gene uncertain. The CDR3 runs to 11 residues. The CDR3, as DNA: TGTGCCAGCAGCTTAGGGACTGAAGCTTTCTTT. Protein: CASSLGTEAFF.

The sample holds a few counts of this clonotype. The chain combines TRBV29-1 with TRBJ2-2, with a weak D call TRBD1 (5 bases). The CDR3 is made up of 14 amino acids. CDR1 SQVTM and CDR2 ANQGSEA come from the germline V gene. V shed 1 base and J shed 3 bases, with 9 bases lying between them. CDR3 in DNA: TGCAGCGTTGAAGCAGGACATTACACCGGGGAGCTGTTTTTT. The encoded protein is CSVEAGHYTGELFF.

There are a few counts of this clonotype. This rearrangement joins TRBV6-1 to TRBJ1-2; 10 bases match TRBD1. CDR3 length: 15 residues. The J segment lost 6 bases and the V segment lost 2 bases, leaving 6 bases of the junction unmatched. CDR1 MNHNS and CDR2 SASEGT come from the germline V gene. CDR3 DNA sequence: TGTGCCAGCAGTGAAAGGCGACAGGGGGCGGATGGCTACACCTTC. Translation gives CASSERRQGADGYTF.

This clonotype was observed a few times. The CDR3: CASSPAGLGGPVKYEQYF. The CDR3, as DNA: TGTGCCAGCAGTCCGGCCGGCCTCGGGGGGCCGGTTAAATACGAGCAGTACTTC. The chain employs TRBV27 and TRBJ2-7, with a tentative D call TRBD2 (7 bases). The V gene lost 5 bases and the J gene lost 4 bases, with 27 bases spanning the gap. CDR3 length equals 18 residues. The germline V gene encodes CDR1 MNHEY and CDR2 SMNVEV (reference sequence).